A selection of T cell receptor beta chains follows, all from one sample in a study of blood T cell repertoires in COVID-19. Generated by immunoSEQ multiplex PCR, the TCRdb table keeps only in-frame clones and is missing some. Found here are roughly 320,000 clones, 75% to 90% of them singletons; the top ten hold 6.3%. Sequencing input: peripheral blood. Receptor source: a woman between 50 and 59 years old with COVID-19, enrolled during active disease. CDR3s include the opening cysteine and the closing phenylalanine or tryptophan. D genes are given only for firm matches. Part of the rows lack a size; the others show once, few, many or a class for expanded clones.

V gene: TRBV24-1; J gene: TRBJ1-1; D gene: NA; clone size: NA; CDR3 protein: CATSSSRGRPQAFF; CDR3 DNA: TGTGCCACCAGCTCATCGAGAGGTCGACCCCAAGCTTTCTTT
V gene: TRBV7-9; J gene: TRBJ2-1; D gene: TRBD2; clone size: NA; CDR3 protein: CASSGLAGGLNEQFF; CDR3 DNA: TGTGCCAGCAGCGGGCTAGCGGGAGGTCTCAATGAGCAGTTCTTC
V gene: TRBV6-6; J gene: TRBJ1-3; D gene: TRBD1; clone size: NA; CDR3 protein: CASSGSHSGGTGNTIYF; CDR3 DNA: TGTGCCAGCAGTGGATCGCATTCAGGGGGAACTGGAAACACCATATATTTT
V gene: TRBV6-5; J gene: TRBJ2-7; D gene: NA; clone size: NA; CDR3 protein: CASREGTLYEQYF; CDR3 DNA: TGTGCCAGCAGGGAGGGGACCCTCTACGAGCAGTACTTC
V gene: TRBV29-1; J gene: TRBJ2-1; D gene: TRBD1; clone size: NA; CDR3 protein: CSATGNDEQFF; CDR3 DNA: TGCAGCGCGACAGGGAACGATGAGCAGTTCTTC
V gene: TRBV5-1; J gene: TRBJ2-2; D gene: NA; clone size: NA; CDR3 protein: CASSFMAYQTNTGELFF; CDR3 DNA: TGCGCCAGCAGCTTTATGGCTTACCAAACGAACACCGGGGAGCTGTTTTTT
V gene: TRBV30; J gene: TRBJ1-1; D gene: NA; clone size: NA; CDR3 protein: CAWSRARAEAFF; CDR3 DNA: TGTGCCTGGTCCAGGGCCCGGGCTGAAGCTTTCTTT
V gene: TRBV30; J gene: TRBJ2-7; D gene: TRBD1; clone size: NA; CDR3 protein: CAWSVGQGNYEQYF; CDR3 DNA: TGTGCCTGGAGTGTCGGACAGGGGAACTACGAGCAGTACTTC
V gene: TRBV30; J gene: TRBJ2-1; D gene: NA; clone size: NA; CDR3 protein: CAWNELVYNEQFF; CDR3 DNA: TGTGCCTGGAACGAACTAGTATACAATGAGCAGTTCTTC
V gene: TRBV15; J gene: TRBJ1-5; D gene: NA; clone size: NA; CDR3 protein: CATSRLPNQPQHF; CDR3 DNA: TGTGCCACCAGCAGACTTCCTAATCAGCCCCAGCATTTT
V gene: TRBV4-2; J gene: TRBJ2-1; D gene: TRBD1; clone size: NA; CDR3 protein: CASSQGGQGAYNEQFF; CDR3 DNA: TGTGCCAGCAGCCAAGGAGGACAGGGGGCCTACAATGAGCAGTTCTTC
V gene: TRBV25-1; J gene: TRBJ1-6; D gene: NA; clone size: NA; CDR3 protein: CASAYRTDNSPLHF; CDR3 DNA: TGTGCCAGCGCATACCGGACAGATAATTCACCCCTCCACTTT
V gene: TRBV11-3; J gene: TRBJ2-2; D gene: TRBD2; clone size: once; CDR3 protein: CASSPGGLAQAGELFF; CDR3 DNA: TGTGCCAGCAGCCCTGGTGGACTAGCACAGGCCGGGGAGCTGTTTTTT
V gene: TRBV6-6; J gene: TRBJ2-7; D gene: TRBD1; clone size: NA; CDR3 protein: CASWPGQGFEQYF; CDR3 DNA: TGTGCCTCATGGCCGGGACAGGGGTTCGAGCAGTACTTC
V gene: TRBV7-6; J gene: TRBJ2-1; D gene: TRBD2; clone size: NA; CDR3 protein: CASSSYGGTSGRALSEQFF; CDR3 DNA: TGTGCCAGCAGCTCCTATGGGGGGACTAGCGGGAGGGCCCTTAGTGAGCAGTTCTTC
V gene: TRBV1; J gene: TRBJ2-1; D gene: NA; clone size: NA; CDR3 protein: CTSSRPREGLPEDNEQFF; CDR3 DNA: TGCACCAGCAGCCGTCCGCGGGAGGGCCTTCCTGAGGACAATGAGCAGTTCTTC
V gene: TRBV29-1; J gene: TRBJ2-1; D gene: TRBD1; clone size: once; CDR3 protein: CSVGDRAYNEQFF; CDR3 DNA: TGCAGCGTCGGGGACAGAGCCTACAATGAGCAGTTCTTC
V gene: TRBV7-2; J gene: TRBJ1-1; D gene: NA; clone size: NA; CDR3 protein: CASSLLGTF; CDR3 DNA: TGTGCCAGCAGCTTATTGGGCACCTTT
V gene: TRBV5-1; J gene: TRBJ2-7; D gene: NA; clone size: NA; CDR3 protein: CASNPASGYEQYF; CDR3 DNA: TGCGCCAGCAACCCCGCTTCGGGCTACGAGCAGTACTTC
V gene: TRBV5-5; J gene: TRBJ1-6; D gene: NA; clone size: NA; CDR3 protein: CASSLNRVGNSPLHF; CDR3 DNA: TGTGCCAGCAGCTTAAACAGGGTCGGGAATTCACCCCTCCACTTT
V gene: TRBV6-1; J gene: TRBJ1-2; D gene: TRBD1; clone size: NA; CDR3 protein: CASSDGTGRYYGYTF; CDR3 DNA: TGTGCCAGCAGTGACGGGACAGGGAGGTATTATGGCTACACCTTC
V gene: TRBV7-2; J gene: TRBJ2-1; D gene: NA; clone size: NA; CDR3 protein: CASSLTDNEQFF; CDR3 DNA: TGTGCCAGCAGCTTGACTGACAATGAGCAGTTCTTC
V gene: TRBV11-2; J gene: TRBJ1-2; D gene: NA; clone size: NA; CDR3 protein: CASSLEWGAVPVYGYTF; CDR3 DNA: TGTGCCAGCAGCTTAGAATGGGGCGCAGTCCCAGTCTATGGCTACACCTTC
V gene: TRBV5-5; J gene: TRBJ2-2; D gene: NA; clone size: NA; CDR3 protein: CASSLSGVRNTGELFF; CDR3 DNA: TGTGCCAGCAGCTTGTCAGGGGTTAGGAACACCGGGGAGCTGTTTTTT
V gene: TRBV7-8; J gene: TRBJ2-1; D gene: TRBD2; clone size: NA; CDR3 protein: CASSLRASGSNEQFF; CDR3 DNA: TGTGCCAGCAGCTTACGGGCTAGCGGGAGCAATGAGCAGTTCTTC
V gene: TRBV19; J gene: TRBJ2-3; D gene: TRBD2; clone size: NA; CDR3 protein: CASSARLAGSRRDTDTQYF; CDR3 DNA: TGTGCCAGTAGTGCTAGACTAGCGGGGAGCCGAAGGGACACAGATACGCAGTATTTT
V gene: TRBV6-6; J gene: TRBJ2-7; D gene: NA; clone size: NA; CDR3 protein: CASRGGSPYEQYF; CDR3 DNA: TGTGCCAGCAGAGGAGGATCCCCCTACGAGCAGTACTTC
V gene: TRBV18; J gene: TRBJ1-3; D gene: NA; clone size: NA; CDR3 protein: CASSGVGDTIYF; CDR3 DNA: TGTGCCAGCTCCGGGGTTGGAGACACCATATATTTT
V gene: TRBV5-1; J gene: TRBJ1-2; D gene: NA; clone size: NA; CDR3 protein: CASSFEGPNYGYTF; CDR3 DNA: TGCGCCAGCAGCTTTGAGGGTCCCAACTATGGCTACACCTTC
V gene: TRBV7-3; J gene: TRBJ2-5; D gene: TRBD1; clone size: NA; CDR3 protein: CASSLGTGGLETQYF; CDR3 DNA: TGTGCCAGCAGCTTGGGGACAGGGGGCCTTGAGACCCAGTACTTC
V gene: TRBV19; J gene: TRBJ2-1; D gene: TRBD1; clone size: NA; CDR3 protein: CASSIGWVQGNEQFF; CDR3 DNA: TGTGCCAGTAGTATTGGTTGGGTACAGGGGAATGAGCAGTTCTTC
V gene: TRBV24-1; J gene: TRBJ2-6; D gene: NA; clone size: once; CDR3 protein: CATSVNSGANVLTF; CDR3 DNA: TGTGCCACCAGTGTAAACTCTGGGGCCAACGTCCTGACTTTC
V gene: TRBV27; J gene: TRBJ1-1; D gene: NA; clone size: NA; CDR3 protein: CASSSGATEAFF; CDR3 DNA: TGTGCCAGCAGTTCAGGGGCCACTGAAGCTTTCTTT
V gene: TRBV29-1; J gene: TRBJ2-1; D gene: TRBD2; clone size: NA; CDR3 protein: CSVPGLAGGTYNEQFF; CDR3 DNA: TGCAGCGTTCCGGGACTAGCGGGAGGCACCTACAATGAGCAGTTCTTC
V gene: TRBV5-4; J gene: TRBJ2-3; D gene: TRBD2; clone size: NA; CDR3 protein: CASRRLAGATDTQYF; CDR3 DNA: TGTGCCAGCAGACGCCTAGCGGGGGCCACAGATACGCAGTATTTT
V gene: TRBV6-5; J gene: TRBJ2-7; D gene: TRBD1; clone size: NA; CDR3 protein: CASRTGKAYEQYF; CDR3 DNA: TGTGCCAGCAGGACAGGGAAGGCCTACGAGCAGTACTTC
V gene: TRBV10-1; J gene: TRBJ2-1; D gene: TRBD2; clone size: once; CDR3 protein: CASSGGLAGGPRNEQFF; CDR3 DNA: TGCGCCAGCAGTGGGGGGCTAGCGGGAGGGCCGCGGAATGAGCAGTTCTTC
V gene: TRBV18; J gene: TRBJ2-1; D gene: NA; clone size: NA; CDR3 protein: CASSPGLSSYNEQFF; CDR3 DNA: TGTGCCAGCTCACCCGGACTAAGCTCCTACAATGAGCAGTTCTTC
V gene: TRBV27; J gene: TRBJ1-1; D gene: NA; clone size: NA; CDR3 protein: CASSRGGGTEAFF; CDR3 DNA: TGTGCCAGCAGTCGAGGGGGGGGGACTGAAGCTTTCTTT
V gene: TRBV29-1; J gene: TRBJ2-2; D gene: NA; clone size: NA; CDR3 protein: CSVPKGMTGYTGELFF; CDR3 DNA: TGCAGCGTTCCGAAGGGGATGACAGGTTACACCGGGGAGCTGTTTTTT
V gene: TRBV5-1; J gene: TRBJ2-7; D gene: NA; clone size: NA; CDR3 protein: CASKLGGAYEQYF; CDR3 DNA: TGCGCCAGCAAACTCGGTGGTGCCTACGAGCAGTACTTC